The text below deals with one T cell receptor (beta chain). The CDR3 covers 14 residues. Trimming stripped 3 bases from V and 7 bases from J, with 13 bases between. Germline V lookup: CDR1 LGHDT, CDR2 YNNKEL (reference sequence). The record originates from a study of naive and memory T cell subsets. The SP2 primer and nested alpha and beta constant region primers amplified ligated cDNA in four rounds. TCRdb passed the 5' RACE reads through MiXCR, listing each CDR3 protein once. The sample consists of tens of thousands of distinct CDR3 sequences, over 7% of them appearing once. The library had UMIs added by 3' ligation of an oligonucleotide to TCR cDNA.

This clonotype was sampled from a male donor in good health. V usage is TRBV3-1 and J usage is TRBJ2-1; D not certain. The CDR3 loop reads CASSHAPLWNEQFF. CDR3 coding DNA: TGTGCCAGCAGCCACGCCCCGCTTTGGAATGAGCAGTTCTTC.